This T cell receptor (beta chain) comes out of a study of shared clonotypes between healthy human individuals. On the study more broadly: Each donor's CD4 naive and CD4 memory cells filled three plates apiece, CD8 naive two, and CD8 memory one.

The V gene lost 7 bases and the J gene lost 0 bases, with 12 bases spanning the gap. The CDR3 runs 14 residues. Germline V gene lookup returns CDR1 LNHDA and CDR2 SQIVND (reference sequence). Splitting of each subset's genomic DNA was done evenly across several immunoSEQ plates. Measured with immunoSEQ multiplex PCR; TCRdb has only the in-frame clones, and not every one. The repertoire includes 2 million to 2.5 million clones, 80% to 95% of them detected once, and 0.37% sits in the top ten. The count of this clone is one. The sample was naive CD4+ T cells from PBMCs. Subset: CD45RA+ positively selected. The V gene is TRBV19, the J gene TRBJ1-1, with D tentatively TRBD1 (6 bases). This receptor was obtained from a man younger than 35 in good health. Some clones in this sample may be carry-over from other donors' samples. This CDR3 reads CASNTGTMNTEAFF. CDR3 bases: TGTGCCAGTAATACTGGGACAATGAACACTGAAGCTTTCTTT. The entire variable domain, with the rest obtained from reference TRBV19 and TRBJ1-1, is as follows: DGGITQSPKYLFRKEGQNVTLSCEQNLNHDAMYWYRQDPGQGLRLIYYSQIVNDFQKGDIAEGYSVSREKKESFPLTVTSAQKNPTAFYLCASNTGTMNTEAFFGQGTRLTVV.